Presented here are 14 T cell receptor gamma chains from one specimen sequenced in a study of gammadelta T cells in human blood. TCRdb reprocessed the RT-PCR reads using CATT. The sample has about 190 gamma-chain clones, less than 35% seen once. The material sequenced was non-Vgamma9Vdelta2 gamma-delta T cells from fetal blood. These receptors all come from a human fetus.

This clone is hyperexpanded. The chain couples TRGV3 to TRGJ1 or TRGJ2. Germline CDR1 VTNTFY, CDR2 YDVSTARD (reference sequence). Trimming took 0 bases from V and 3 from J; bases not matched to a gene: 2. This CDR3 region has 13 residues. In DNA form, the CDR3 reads TGTGCCACCTGGGACAGGCGTTATTATAAGAAACTCTTT. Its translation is CATWDRRYYKKLF.

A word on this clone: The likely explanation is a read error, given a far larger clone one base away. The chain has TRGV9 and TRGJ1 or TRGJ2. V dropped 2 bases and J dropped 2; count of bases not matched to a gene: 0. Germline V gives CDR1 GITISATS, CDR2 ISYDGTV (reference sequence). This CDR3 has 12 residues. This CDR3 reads CALWEDYYKKLF. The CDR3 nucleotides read TGTGCCTTGTGGGAGGATTATTATAAGAAACTCTTT.

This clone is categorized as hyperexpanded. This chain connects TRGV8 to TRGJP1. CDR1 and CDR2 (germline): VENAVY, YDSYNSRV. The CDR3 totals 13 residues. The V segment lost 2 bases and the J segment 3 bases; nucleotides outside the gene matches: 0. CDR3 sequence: CATWDTTGWFKIF. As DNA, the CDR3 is TGTGCCACCTGGGATACCACTGGTTGGTTCAAGATATTT.

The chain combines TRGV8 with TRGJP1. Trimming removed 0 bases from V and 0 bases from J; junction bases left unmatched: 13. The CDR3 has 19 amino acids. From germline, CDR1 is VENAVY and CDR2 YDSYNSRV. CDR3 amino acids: CATWDRPAWRYTTGWFKIF. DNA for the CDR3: TGTGCCACCTGGGATAGGCCGGCGTGGAGGTATACCACTGGTTGGTTCAAGATATTT.

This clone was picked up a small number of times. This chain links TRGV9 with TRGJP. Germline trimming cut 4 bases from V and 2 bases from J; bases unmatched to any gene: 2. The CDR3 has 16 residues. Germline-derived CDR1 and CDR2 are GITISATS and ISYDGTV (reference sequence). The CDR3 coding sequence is TGTGCCTTGTGGGATAGGCAAGAGTTGGGCAAAAAAATCAAGGTATTT. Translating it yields CALWDRQELGKKIKVF.

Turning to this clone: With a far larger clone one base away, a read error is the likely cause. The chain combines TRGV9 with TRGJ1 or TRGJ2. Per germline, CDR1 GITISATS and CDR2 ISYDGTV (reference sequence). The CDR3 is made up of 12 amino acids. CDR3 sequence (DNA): TGTGCCTTGTGGGAGGCTTATTATAAGAATCTCTTT. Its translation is CALWEAYYKNLF.

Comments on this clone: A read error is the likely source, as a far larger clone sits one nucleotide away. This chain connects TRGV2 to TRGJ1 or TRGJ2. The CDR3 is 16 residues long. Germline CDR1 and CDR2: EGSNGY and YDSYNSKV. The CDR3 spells CATRDGPSLDYYKKLF. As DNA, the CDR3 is TGTGCCACCCGGGACGGGCCGAGTTTGGATTATTATAAGAAACTCTTT.

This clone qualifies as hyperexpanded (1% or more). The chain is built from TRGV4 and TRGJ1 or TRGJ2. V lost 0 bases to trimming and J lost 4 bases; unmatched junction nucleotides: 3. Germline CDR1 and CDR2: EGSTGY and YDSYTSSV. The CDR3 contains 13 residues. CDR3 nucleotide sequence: TGTGCCACCTGGGATGGGCCCTATTATAAGAAACTCTTT. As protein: CATWDGPYYKKLF.

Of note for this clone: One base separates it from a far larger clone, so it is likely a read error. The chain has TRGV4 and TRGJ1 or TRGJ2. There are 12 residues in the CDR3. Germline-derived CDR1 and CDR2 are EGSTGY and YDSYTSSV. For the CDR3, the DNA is TGTACCACCTGGGACGTCAATGATAAGAAACTCTTT. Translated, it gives CTTWDVNDKKLF.

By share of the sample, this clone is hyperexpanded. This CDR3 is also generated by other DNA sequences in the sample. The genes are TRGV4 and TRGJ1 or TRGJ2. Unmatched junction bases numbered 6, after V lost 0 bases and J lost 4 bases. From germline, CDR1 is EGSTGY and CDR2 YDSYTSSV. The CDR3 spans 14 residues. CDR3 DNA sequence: TGTGCCACCTGGGATGGGCTGCCCTATTATAAGAAACTCTTT. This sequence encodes CATWDGLPYYKKLF.

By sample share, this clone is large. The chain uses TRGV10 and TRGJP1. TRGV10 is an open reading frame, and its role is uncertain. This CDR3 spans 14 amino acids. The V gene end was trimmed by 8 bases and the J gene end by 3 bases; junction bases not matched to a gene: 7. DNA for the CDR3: TGTGCTGCGTGGGATTACTCCACTGGTTGGTTCAAGATATTT. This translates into CAAWDYSTGWFKIF.

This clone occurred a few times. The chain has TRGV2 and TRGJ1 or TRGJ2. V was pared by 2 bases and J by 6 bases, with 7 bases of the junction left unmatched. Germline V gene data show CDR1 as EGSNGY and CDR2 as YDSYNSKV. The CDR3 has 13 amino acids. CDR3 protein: CATWDVPGYKKLF. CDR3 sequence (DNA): TGTGCCACCTGGGACGTTCCGGGTTATAAGAAACTCTTT.

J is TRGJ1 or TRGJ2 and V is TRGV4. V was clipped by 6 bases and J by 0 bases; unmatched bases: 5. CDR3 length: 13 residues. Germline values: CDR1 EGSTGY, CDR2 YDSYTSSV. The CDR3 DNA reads TGTGCCACCTGGTATAAGAATTATTATAAGAAACTCTTT. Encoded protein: CATWYKNYYKKLF.

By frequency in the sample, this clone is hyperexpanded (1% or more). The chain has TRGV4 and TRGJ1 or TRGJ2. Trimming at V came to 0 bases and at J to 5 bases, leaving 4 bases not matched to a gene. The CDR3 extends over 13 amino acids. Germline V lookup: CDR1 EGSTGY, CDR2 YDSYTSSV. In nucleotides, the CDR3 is TGTGCCACCTGGGATGGGCGTAATTATAAGAAACTCTTT. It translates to CATWDGRNYKKLF.